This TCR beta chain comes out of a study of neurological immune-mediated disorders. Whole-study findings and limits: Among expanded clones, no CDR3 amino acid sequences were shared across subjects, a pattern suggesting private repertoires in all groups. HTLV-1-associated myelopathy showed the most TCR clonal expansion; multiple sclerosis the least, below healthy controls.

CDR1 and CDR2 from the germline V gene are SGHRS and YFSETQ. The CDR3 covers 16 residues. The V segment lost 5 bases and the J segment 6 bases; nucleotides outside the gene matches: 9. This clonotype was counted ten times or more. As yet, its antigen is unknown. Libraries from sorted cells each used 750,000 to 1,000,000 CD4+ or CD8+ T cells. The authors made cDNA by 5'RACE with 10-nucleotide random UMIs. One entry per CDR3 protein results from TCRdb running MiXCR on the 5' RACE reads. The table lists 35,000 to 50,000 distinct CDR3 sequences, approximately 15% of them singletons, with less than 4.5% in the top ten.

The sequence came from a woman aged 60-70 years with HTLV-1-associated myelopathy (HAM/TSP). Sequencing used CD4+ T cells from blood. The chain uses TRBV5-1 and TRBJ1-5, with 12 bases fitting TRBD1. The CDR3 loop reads CASRGGQGALCQPQHF. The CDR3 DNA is TGCGCCAGCAGAGGGGGACAGGGGGCCCTTTGTCAGCCCCAGCATTTT.